This is a list of T cell receptor beta chains from one sample in a study of T-cell reconstitution after alpha-beta-depleted transplantation in children. MiXCR, run by TCRdb on the PCR reads, gives a single entry per CDR3 protein. The data contain about 72,000 distinct CDR3 sequences, around 7.9% of them singletons. The sequenced sample was PBMCs from the stem cell graft donor, obtained from the stem cell graft. The origin of the receptors is a human donor who donated a stem cell graft to a child with acute lymphoblastic leukemia. Both conserved end residues are part of each CDR3. The D gene is left open where the match is weak. Some rows mark clone size as missing; the rest say once, few, many or name a class of expanded clone.

DNA: TGTGCCACCAGTGATTTTGCGGCGGGCCCAAGCACAGATACGCAGTATTTT
CDR3: CATSDFAAGPSTDTQYF
V: TRBV24-1
size: many
D: -
J: TRBJ2-3

DNA: TGCGCCAGCAGCTTGACATCTTCTAGCAATCAGCCCCAGCATTTT
CDR3: CASSLTSSSNQPQHF
V: TRBV5-1
size: many
D: -
J: TRBJ1-5

DNA: TGCAGTGCTAGAGATCCGGGGCGGGAGTATGTCGAGCAGTACTTC
CDR3: CSARDPGREYVEQYF
V: TRBV20-1
size: many
D: TRBD2
J: TRBJ2-7

DNA: TGTGCCAGCTCTCTGAACCGGGACAGGGGATCAGATACGCAGTATTTT
CDR3: CASSLNRDRGSDTQYF
V: TRBV18
size: many
D: TRBD1
J: TRBJ2-3

DNA: TGTGCCAGCAGTCCTAACCCGTATGGCTACACCTTC
CDR3: CASSPNPYGYTF
V: TRBV28
size: -
D: -
J: TRBJ1-2

DNA: TGTGCCATCAGTGACCGGGAGTCCTCCTACAATGAGCAGTTCTTC
CDR3: CAISDRESSYNEQFF
V: TRBV10-3
size: many
D: -
J: TRBJ2-1

DNA: TGTGCCAGCAGCGACGGGACAGGGGGCTACGAGCAGTACTTC
CDR3: CASSDGTGGYEQYF
V: TRBV5-6
size: few
D: TRBD1
J: TRBJ2-7

DNA: TGTGCCAGCAGCCAAGGACAGGGGATCAAGCAGCCCCAGCATTTT
CDR3: CASSQGQGIKQPQHF
V: TRBV4-2
size: many
D: TRBD1
J: TRBJ1-5

DNA: TGTGCCAGCAGTTTAGAGCAGGCAAACACTGAAGCTTTCTTT
CDR3: CASSLEQANTEAFF
V: TRBV28
size: many
D: -
J: TRBJ1-1

DNA: TGTGCCAGCAGCGTAGAGGAGCGGACTAGCACAGATACGCAGTATTTT
CDR3: CASSVEERTSTDTQYF
V: TRBV9
size: many
D: -
J: TRBJ2-3

DNA: TGTGCCTCCCTGTTAGTGAGGGATCACACTGAAGCTTTCTTT
CDR3: CASLLVRDHTEAFF
V: TRBV2
size: -
D: -
J: TRBJ1-1

DNA: TGCGCCAGCAGCCAAGATCTAGGGGCCTACAATGAGCAGTTCTTC
CDR3: CASSQDLGAYNEQFF
V: TRBV4-3
size: many
D: -
J: TRBJ2-1

DNA: TGTGCCAGCAAACCGCAGCCTAGCACAGATACGCAGTATTTT
CDR3: CASKPQPSTDTQYF
V: TRBV6-4
size: -
D: -
J: TRBJ2-3

DNA: TGTGCCAGCAGCTTCGGGACAGGTAGCCAAGAGACCCAGTACTTC
CDR3: CASSFGTGSQETQYF
V: TRBV13
size: -
D: TRBD1
J: TRBJ2-5

DNA: TGCAGCGTTGGCAGACAGGGCAGCCACTACGAGCAGTACTTC
CDR3: CSVGRQGSHYEQYF
V: TRBV29-1
size: many
D: TRBD1
J: TRBJ2-7

DNA: TGCAGTGCTAGTAAGCAGGGCGATACGCAGTATTTT
CDR3: CSASKQGDTQYF
V: TRBV20-1
size: -
D: -
J: TRBJ2-3

DNA: TGTGCCAGCAGCCCCTTGGCAGTGAGAAGCGAGCAGTACTTC
CDR3: CASSPLAVRSEQYF
V: TRBV11-1
size: many
D: -
J: TRBJ2-7

DNA: TGTGCCAGCAGCTTTATGGGTGAAATCTCTCGTAACTATGGCTACACCTTC
CDR3: CASSFMGEISRNYGYTF
V: TRBV7-2
size: many
D: -
J: TRBJ1-2

DNA: TGTGCCAGCTCACCACCCCGGACAGGGTTGTGGGAGGAGTTCTTC
CDR3: CASSPPRTGLWEEFF
V: TRBV18
size: -
D: TRBD1
J: TRBJ2-1

DNA: TGCGCCAGCAGCCAAGATCTTGGGACCGTGAACACTGAAGCTTTCTTT
CDR3: CASSQDLGTVNTEAFF
V: TRBV4-1
size: many
D: -
J: TRBJ1-1

DNA: TGTGCCAGCAGCTTAGGTGGACGGAGTATGAACACTGAAGCTTTCTTT
CDR3: CASSLGGRSMNTEAFF
V: TRBV7-8
size: many
D: -
J: TRBJ1-1

DNA: TGTGCCAGCAGCTCCCCTAGCGGGGGGGCCGTGCGGGAGACCCAGTACTTC
CDR3: CASSSPSGGAVRETQYF
V: TRBV7-9
size: many
D: TRBD2
J: TRBJ2-5

DNA: TGCGCCAGCAGCCAAGAGGCAAGCGGAGCCTACGAGCAGTACTTC
CDR3: CASSQEASGAYEQYF
V: TRBV4-1
size: many
D: -
J: TRBJ2-7

DNA: TGTGCCAGCAGTTTATCTAGCGGGATGATATGGACCGGGGAGCTGTTTTTT
CDR3: CASSLSSGMIWTGELFF
V: TRBV12-3/TRBV12-4
size: -
D: TRBD2
J: TRBJ2-2

DNA: TGTGCCAGCAGCTACTTAGGGGGCCCAGGGGCCTACAATGAGCAGTTCTTC
CDR3: CASSYLGGPGAYNEQFF
V: TRBV7-2
size: few
D: TRBD1
J: TRBJ2-1

DNA: TGTGCCAGCAGCCTGAATGGGGGTTCCTATAATTCACCCCTCCACTTT
CDR3: CASSLNGGSYNSPLHF
V: TRBV4-2
size: few
D: -
J: TRBJ1-6

DNA: TGTGCCACCAGTGACTCATACAGGGGCCTTCAAGAGACCCAGTACTTC
CDR3: CATSDSYRGLQETQYF
V: TRBV24-1
size: many
D: TRBD1
J: TRBJ2-5

DNA: TGTGCCAGCAGTCTCGGACAGGGGGCTGATGGCTACACCTTC
CDR3: CASSLGQGADGYTF
V: TRBV2
size: once
D: TRBD1
J: TRBJ1-2

DNA: TGTGCCAGCCCAGTTAGGGCTGGGAACACTGAAGCTTTCTTT
CDR3: CASPVRAGNTEAFF
V: TRBV2
size: -
D: -
J: TRBJ1-1

DNA: TGTGCCAGCAGCCTACGACAGGGGTGGAATGAAAAACTGTTTTTT
CDR3: CASSLRQGWNEKLFF
V: TRBV14
size: many
D: TRBD1
J: TRBJ1-4

DNA: TGTGCCAGCAGCGAGGAAAACATTCAGTACTTC
CDR3: CASSEENIQYF
V: TRBV7-2
size: -
D: -
J: TRBJ2-4

DNA: TGTGCCAGCAGCTTAAGGGCGGGTCAGCGGACGGAGGAAGCTAACTATGGCTACACCTTC
CDR3: CASSLRAGQRTEEANYGYTF
V: TRBV7-9
size: many
D: -
J: TRBJ1-2

DNA: TGTGCCAGCAGCTCTAATATTAATGAAAAACTGTTTTTT
CDR3: CASSSNINEKLFF
V: TRBV11-2
size: many
D: -
J: TRBJ1-4

DNA: TGCGCCAGCAGCTTAGTCGCTAGCGGGGCCCAAGAGACCCAGTACTTC
CDR3: CASSLVASGAQETQYF
V: TRBV5-1
size: many
D: TRBD2
J: TRBJ2-5

DNA: TGTGCCAGCAGCCCGGCAGTCGGCCAAGGCTACACCTTC
CDR3: CASSPAVGQGYTF
V: TRBV4-2
size: many
D: -
J: TRBJ1-2

DNA: TGTGCCAGCAGTCTCCCCGGGAGTACCTACGAGCAGTACTTC
CDR3: CASSLPGSTYEQYF
V: TRBV6-2/TRBV6-3
size: many
D: -
J: TRBJ2-7

DNA: TGTGCCAGCAGTGAATCACGTGCGGGGGATCACGGCTACACCTTC
CDR3: CASSESRAGDHGYTF
V: TRBV25-1
size: -
D: -
J: TRBJ1-2

DNA: TGTGCCACCCTAGCGGGGGTTTCAGATACGCAGTATTTT
CDR3: CATLAGVSDTQYF
V: TRBV5-5
size: many
D: TRBD2
J: TRBJ2-3

DNA: TGCAGCGTTGGATACGGACTAGTCGCGGGGAGCAATGAGCAGTTCTTC
CDR3: CSVGYGLVAGSNEQFF
V: TRBV29-1
size: many
D: TRBD2
J: TRBJ2-1

DNA: TGTGCCAGTAGGGACACTCAGGACGTGGCGGGGCAGCCCCAGCATTTT
CDR3: CASRDTQDVAGQPQHF
V: TRBV19
size: -
D: -
J: TRBJ1-5

DNA: TGTGCCATCAGTGATTTCACAGGGGCGAACACTGAAGCTTTCTTT
CDR3: CAISDFTGANTEAFF
V: TRBV10-3
size: few
D: TRBD1
J: TRBJ1-1

DNA: TGTGCCAGCAGTGAAGTGGCGGTATTAGAGCTGTTTTTT
CDR3: CASSEVAVLELFF
V: TRBV6-1
size: many
D: -
J: TRBJ1-4

DNA: TGTGCCAGTAGTCTCGGGTTGGTACAGCGTGCAACTAATGAAAAACTGTTTTTT
CDR3: CASSLGLVQRATNEKLFF
V: TRBV19
size: -
D: -
J: TRBJ1-4

DNA: TGTGCCAGCAGCTTCCCGGGACAAGCGACAGATACGCAGTATTTT
CDR3: CASSFPGQATDTQYF
V: TRBV11-2
size: many
D: -
J: TRBJ2-3

DNA: TGTGCCAGCAGGATGAATGGGGATCAGCCCCAGCATTTT
CDR3: CASRMNGDQPQHF
V: TRBV28
size: -
D: -
J: TRBJ1-5

DNA: TGTGCTAGCACTTCAACAGGCTGGTCGGTGGGCTCTGGGGCCAACGTCCTGACTTTC
CDR3: CASTSTGWSVGSGANVLTF
V: TRBV12-3/TRBV12-4
size: many
D: -
J: TRBJ2-6